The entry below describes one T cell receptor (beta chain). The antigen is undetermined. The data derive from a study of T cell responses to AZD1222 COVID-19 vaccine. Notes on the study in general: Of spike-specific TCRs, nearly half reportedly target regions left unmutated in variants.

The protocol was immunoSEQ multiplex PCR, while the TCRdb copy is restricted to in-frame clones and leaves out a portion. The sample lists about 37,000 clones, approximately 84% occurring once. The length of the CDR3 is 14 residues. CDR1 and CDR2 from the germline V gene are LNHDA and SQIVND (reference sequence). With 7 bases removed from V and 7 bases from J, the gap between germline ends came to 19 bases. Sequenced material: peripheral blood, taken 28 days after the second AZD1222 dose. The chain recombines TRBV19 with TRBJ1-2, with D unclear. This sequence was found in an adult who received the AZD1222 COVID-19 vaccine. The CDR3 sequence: CASNSNGGVRGYTF. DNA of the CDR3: TGTGCCAGTAACAGTAACGGAGGCGTACGTGGCTACACCTTC.